The 10 T cell receptor beta chains listed next were all sequenced from one sample in a study of CD8+ T cells in alopecia areata. Regarding treatment: oral pan-JAK inhibitor, 5-10 mg twice daily. Extracted from the samples, RNA was reverse transcribed into cDNA to serve as the sequencing template. Sequencing was performed with immunoSEQ multiplex PCR; in TCRdb, only in-frame clones are kept and a portion is missing. The sample records about 110,000 clones, 84% being singletons. Specimen: CD8+ T cells sorted from blood, collected at week 24, from a patient treated with tofacitinib. These receptors came from a human donor with alopecia areata.

This chain connects TRBV7-9 to TRBJ1-2; D is undetermined. Trimming left V 1 base short and J 2 bases short, with 5 bases between. The CDR3 has 13 amino acids. Looked up from germline, CDR1 is SEHNR and CDR2 is FQNEAQ (reference sequence). CDR3 sequence reads: CASSLGANYGYTF. The DNA for the CDR3 is TGTGCCAGCAGCTTAGGGGCGAACTATGGCTACACCTTC.

This rearrangement joins TRBV2 to TRBJ2-1, with D perhaps matching TRBD1 (6 bases). The CDR3 length is 14 residues. V was cut by 4 bases and J by 3 bases, with 10 bases left in between. CDR1 SNHLY and CDR2 FYNNEI come from the germline V gene. The CDR3 sequence is CASSGGLVYNEQFF. CDR3 nucleotides: TGTGCCAGCAGTGGGGGGCTGGTCTACAATGAGCAGTTCTTC.

V is TRBV19 and J is TRBJ1-5; maybe TRBD1 (5 bases). Looked up from germline, CDR1 is LNHDA and CDR2 is SQIVND (reference sequence). The CDR3 has 16 residues. Trimming stripped 3 bases from V and 2 bases from J, with 14 bases between. The CDR3 is CASSIGRGGGNQPQHF. CDR3 in DNA: TGTGCCAGTAGTATTGGGCGGGGCGGGGGCAATCAGCCCCAGCATTTT. The full variable domain, in which reference TRBV19 and TRBJ1-5 provide the parts outside the CDR3, is DGGITQSPKYLFRKEGQNVTLSCEQNLNHDAMYWYRQDPGQGLRLIYYSQIVNDFQKGDIAEGYSVSREKKESFPLTVTSAQKNPTAFYLCASSIGRGGGNQPQHFGDGTRLSIL.

The V and J genes are TRBV11-3 and TRBJ2-2; TRBD2 matches 10 bases. CDR1 and CDR2 (germline): SGHNT, YENEEA. The CDR3 spans 15 residues. The V segment lost 5 bases and the J segment 5 bases; nucleotides outside the gene matches: 5. In DNA form, the CDR3 reads TGTGCCAGCAGCAGTAGCGGGGGGAATACCGGGGAGCTGTTTTTT. Encoded protein: CASSSSGGNTGELFF. Based on the CDR3 plus reference TRBV11-3 and TRBJ2-2, the full variable domain is EAGVVQSPRYKIIEKKQPVAFWCNPISGHNTLYWYLQNLGQGPELLIRYENEEAVDDSQLPKDRFSAERLKGVDSTLKIQPAELGDSAVYLCASSSSGGNTGELFFGEGSRLTVL.

This clone was detected a few times. The genes are TRBV7-9 and TRBJ2-1; tentatively, D is TRBD2 (5 bases). V lost 8 bases, J lost 10 bases, and 15 bases lay in between. The CDR3 has 12 residues. Germline assignment: CDR1 SEHNR and CDR2 FQNEAQ (reference sequence). The CDR3 protein is CASFGPPGEQFF. CDR3 DNA sequence: TGTGCCAGCTTTGGGCCGCCGGGAGAGCAGTTCTTC.

This chain connects TRBV4-2 to TRBJ2-1; unclear D gene. The CDR3 spans 15 residues. With 5 bases removed from V and 4 bases from J, the gap between germline ends came to 15 bases. Germline lookup yields CDR1 LGHNA and CDR2 YNFKEQ. CDR3 protein: CASSSYQVSYNEQFF. The CDR3 region has the DNA TGTGCCAGCAGCTCCTACCAGGTATCGTACAATGAGCAGTTCTTC.

This chain connects TRBV4-1 to TRBJ2-3, with TRBD2 identical over 16 bases. The germline gives CDR1 MGHRA, CDR2 YSYEKL. The junction had 7 bases not matched to a gene; V was cut back by 0 bases and J by 1 base. This CDR3 has 20 amino acids. As DNA, the CDR3 is TGCGCCAGCAGCCAAGAAGGGACTAGCGGGGGGGCCGTCGGCACAGATACGCAGTATTTT. This encodes CASSQEGTSGGAVGTDTQYF.

The sample holds one count of this clone. The CDR3 DNA is TGTGCCAGGAACAGGGAGGGGGCAGATACGCAGTATTTT. It codes for CARNREGADTQYF. This chain uses TRBV2 with TRBJ2-3; D is perhaps TRBD2 (7 bases). With 9 bases removed from V and 4 bases from J, the gap between germline ends came to 14 bases. CDR3 length: 13 residues. CDR1 is SNHLY, CDR2 FYNNEI, per germline.

This clone was recorded only once. The V gene is TRBV6-5, the J gene TRBJ2-5; D gene ambiguous. In germline, CDR1 is MNHEY, CDR2 SVGAGI. Between the trimmed V and J ends, which lost 8 bases and 1 base, there was a span of 14 bases. CDR3 size: 14 residues. The CDR3 nucleotides read TGTGCCAGCGGGCCCGAAGAAGCCCAAGAGACCCAGTACTTC. It specifies CASGPEEAQETQYF.

V and J are TRBV4-3 and TRBJ2-5; D is possibly TRBD1 (6 bases). CDR3 size: 18 residues. Germline loops: CDR1 LGHNA, CDR2 YSLEER. V dropped 0 bases and J dropped 2 bases, with 19 bases sitting between them. Here the CDR3 DNA reads TGCGCCAGCAGCCAAGAGTGGGCAGGGGAAGGCGGACAAGAGACCCAGTACTTC. Protein: CASSQEWAGEGGQETQYF.